This T cell receptor (beta chain) stems from a study of human T cells and chemical hapten exposure. About the research overall: In the sensitization step, 2% DPC was placed on 2 cm by 2 cm of upper inner arm skin.

Time point given: patch test 1, 2 weeks after DPC sensitization. Treatment indicated: therapeutic diphenylcyclopropenone sensitization with weekly scalp DPC. This clonotype has just a few counts. Separate cDNA molecules received unique molecular identifiers, which the library attached to them. TCRdb ran MiXCR on the RACE reads and lists one entry per CDR3 protein. The sample consists of around 300,000 distinct CDR3 sequences, 6% to 8.5% of them appearing once. This CDR3 spans 16 amino acids. The J segment lost 4 bases and the V segment lost 4 bases, leaving 9 bases of the junction unmatched. Germline lookup yields CDR1 MDHEN and CDR2 SYDVKM.

Sequencing was performed on whole blood, taken in connection with sensitization to the hapten diphenylcyclopropenone (DPC). This clonotype was obtained from a woman aged 18 to 35 with alopecia areata. Some clones in this sample may be carry-over from other donors' samples. This chain joins TRBV28 and TRBJ2-3; 9 bases map to TRBD1. The CDR3 DNA follows: TGTGCCAGCAGTTCCCGGGACAGGGATCCCCCAGATACGCAGTATTTT. It yields the protein CASSSRDRDPPDTQYF.